The entry below describes one T cell receptor beta chain. Here immunoSEQ multiplex PCR was the method, and the copy in TCRdb shows in-frame clones only, minus some. Among 15,000 or so clones, 80% were seen once, and the ten largest hold about 35%. The data were obtained in a study of OX40 agonist ivuxolimab in advanced cancers. The CDR3 has 16 residues. Per germline, CDR1 SEHNR and CDR2 FQNEAQ (reference sequence). V lost 5 bases, J lost 6 bases, and 15 bases stayed unmatched. The source material was CD4+ or CD8+ T cells sorted from blood, sampled in a trial of the OX40 agonist ivuxolimab. The chain combines TRBV7-9 with TRBJ1-1, with 7 positions matching TRBD1. The origin of this receptor is an adult with an advanced solid tumor such as melanoma, head and neck, liver or kidney cancer. CDR3 amino acids: CASSDNRGGVHAEAFF. The CDR3 nucleotides are TGTGCCAGCAGCGATAACAGGGGAGGGGTTCACGCTGAAGCTTTCTTT.